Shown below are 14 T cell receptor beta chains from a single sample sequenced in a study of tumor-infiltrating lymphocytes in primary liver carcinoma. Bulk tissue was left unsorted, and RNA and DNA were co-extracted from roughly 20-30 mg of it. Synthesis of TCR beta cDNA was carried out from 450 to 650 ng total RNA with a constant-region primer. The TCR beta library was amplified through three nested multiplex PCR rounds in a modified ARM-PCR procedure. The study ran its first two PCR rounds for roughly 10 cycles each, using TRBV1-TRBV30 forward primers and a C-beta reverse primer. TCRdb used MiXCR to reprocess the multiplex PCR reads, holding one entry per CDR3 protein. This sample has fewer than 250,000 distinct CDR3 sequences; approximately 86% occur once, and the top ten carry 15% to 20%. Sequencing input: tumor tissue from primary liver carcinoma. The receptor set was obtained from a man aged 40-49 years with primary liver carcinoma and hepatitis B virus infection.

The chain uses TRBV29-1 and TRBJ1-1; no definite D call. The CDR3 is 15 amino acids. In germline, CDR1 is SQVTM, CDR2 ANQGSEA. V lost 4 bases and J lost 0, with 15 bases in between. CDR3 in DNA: TGCAGCGTTGTATCCGGGTGGGCTATGAACACTGAAGCTTTCTTT. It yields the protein CSVVSGWAMNTEAFF.

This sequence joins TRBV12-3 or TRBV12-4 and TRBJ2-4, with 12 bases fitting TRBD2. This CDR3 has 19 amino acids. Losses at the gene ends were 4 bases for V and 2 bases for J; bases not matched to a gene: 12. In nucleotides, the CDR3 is TGTGCCAGCAGTTCAAGGGTTCCCGGGACTAGCGGGTCCAAAAACATTCAGTACTTC. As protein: CASSSRVPGTSGSKNIQYF.

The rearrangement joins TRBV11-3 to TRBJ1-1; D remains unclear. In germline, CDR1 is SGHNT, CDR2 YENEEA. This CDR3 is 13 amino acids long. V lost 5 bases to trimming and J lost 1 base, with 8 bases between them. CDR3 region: CASSLARNTEAFF. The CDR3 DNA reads TGTGCCAGCAGCCTTGCGAGGAACACTGAAGCTTTCTTT.

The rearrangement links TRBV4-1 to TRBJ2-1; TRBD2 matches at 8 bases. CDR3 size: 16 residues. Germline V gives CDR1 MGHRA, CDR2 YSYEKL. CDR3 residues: CTNSPELAVAYNEQFF. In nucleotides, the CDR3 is TGCACCAACAGCCCCGAACTAGCGGTGGCTTACAATGAGCAGTTCTTC.

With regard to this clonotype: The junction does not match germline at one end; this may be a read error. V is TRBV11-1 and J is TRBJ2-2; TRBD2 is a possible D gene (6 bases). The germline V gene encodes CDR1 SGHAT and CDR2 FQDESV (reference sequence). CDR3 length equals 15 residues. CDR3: CASSLGGVNTRELLF. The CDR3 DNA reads TGTGCCAGCAGCCTTGGCGGGGTGAACACCCGGGAGCTGTTATTT. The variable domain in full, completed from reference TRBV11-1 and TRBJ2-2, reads EAEVAQSPRYKITEKSQAVAFWCDPISGHATLYWYRQILGQGPELLVQFQDESVVDDSQLPKDRFSAERLKGVDSTLKIQPAELGDSAMYLCASSLGGVNTRELLFGEGSRLTVL.

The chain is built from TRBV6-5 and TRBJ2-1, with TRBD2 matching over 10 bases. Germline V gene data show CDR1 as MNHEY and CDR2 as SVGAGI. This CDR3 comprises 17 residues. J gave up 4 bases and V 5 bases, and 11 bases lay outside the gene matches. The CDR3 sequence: CASSKSSGRGVYNEQFF. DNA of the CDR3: TGTGCCAGCAGTAAATCAAGCGGGAGGGGGGTGTACAATGAGCAGTTCTTC.

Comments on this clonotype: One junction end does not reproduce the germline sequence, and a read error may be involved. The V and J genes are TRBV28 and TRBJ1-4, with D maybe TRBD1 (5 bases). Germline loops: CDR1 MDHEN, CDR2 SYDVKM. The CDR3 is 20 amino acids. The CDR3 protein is CASSLIGLVNSGVQNEELFF. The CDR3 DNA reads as TGTGCCAGCAGTTTAATAGGTCTGGTGAATTCGGGGGTCCAGAATGAAGAACTGTTTTTT.

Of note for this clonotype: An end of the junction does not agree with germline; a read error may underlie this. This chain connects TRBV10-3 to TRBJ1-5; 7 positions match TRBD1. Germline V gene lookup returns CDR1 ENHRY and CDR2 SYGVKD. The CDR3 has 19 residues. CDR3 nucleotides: TGTGCCACCCACGACCCGGGACAGAGGCTGAGGTCCGGCAACCAGCCCCATCATTTT. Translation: CATHDPGQRLRSGNQPHHF.

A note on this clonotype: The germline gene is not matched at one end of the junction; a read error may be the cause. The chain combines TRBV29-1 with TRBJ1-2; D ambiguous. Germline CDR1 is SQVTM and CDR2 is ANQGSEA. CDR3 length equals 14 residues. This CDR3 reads CSGEVDGPGIGYTF. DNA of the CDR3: TGCAGCGGTGAAGTCGACGGACCTGGTATTGGCTACACCTTC.

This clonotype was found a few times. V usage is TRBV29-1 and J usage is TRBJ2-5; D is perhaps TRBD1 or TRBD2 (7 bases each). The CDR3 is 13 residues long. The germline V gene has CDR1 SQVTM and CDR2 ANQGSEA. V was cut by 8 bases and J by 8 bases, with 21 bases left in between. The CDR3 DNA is TGCAGCCTTTCATCCAGGGGGAGGGAAACCCAGTACTTC. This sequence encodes CSLSSRGRETQYF.

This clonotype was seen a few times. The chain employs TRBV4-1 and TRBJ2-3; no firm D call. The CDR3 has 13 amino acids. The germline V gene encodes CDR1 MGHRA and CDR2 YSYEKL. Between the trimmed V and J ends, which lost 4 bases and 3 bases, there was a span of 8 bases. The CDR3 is CASSRPLTDTQYF. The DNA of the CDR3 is TGCGCCAGCAGCCGCCCCTTAACAGATACGCAGTATTTT.

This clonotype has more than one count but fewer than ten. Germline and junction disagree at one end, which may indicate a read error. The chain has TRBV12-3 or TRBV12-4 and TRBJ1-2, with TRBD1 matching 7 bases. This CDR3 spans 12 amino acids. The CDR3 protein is CTSSIGGYGYTF. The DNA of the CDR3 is TGTACCAGCAGCATAGGGGGCTATGGCTACACATTC.

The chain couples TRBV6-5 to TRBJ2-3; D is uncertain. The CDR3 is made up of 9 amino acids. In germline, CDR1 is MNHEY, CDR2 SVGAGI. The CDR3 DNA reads TGTGTCAACGGGCCCCCCGCGTATTTT. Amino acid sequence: CVNGPPAYF.

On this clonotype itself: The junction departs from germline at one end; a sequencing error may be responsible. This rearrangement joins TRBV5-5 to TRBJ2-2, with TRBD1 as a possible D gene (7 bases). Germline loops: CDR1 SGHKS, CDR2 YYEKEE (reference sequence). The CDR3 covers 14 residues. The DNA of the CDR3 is TGTGCCAGCAGCTTGGGTGGAGGGGGCGGGGAACTGCTTTTT. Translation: CASSLGGGGGELLF. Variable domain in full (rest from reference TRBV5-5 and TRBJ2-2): DAGVTQSPTHLIKTRGQQVTLRCSPISGHKSVSWYQQVLGQGPQFIFQYYEKEERGRGNFPDRFSARQFPNYSSELNVNALLLGDSALYLCASSLGGGGGELLFGEGSRLTVL.